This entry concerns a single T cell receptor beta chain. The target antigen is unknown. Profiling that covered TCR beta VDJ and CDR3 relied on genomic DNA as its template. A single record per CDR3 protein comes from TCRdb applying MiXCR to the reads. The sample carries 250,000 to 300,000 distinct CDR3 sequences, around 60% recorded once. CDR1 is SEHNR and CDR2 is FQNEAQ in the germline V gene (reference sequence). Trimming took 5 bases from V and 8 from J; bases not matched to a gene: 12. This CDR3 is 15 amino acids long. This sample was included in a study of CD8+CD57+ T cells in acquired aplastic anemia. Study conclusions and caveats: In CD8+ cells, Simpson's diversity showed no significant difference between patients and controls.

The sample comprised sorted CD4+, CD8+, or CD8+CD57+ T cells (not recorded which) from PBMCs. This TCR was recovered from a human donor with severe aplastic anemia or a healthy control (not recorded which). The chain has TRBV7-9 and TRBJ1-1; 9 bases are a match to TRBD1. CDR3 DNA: TGTGCCAGCAGCACGACGACAGGGGGGTCTCAAGAAGCTTTCTTT. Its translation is CASSTTTGGSQEAFF.